Listed below are T cell receptor beta chains from one sample, sequenced in a study of radiotherapy plus CTLA-4 blockade in lung cancer. Clones were sequenced by immunoSEQ multiplex PCR, and TCRdb holds only the in-frame ones, with some missing. The sample consists of about 68,000 clones, less than 80% of them appearing once. Sequences were derived from peripheral blood, sampled from a patient treated with radiotherapy plus ipilimumab. These receptors were collected from a human donor with non-small cell lung cancer who had a complete response to radiotherapy plus ipilimumab. CDR3s include the opening cysteine and the closing phenylalanine or tryptophan. The D gene is left open where the match is weak. Clone size is stated in some rows and not others, as once, few, many or a class when expanded.

CDR3,size,J,D,V
CASTFFLSGGQGNYEQYF,once,TRBJ2-7,-,TRBV7-9
CASSVVVGELFF,-,TRBJ2-2,-,TRBV9
CASSIRSEDEKLFF,-,TRBJ1-4,-,TRBV19
CASSPTGPRSVDYGYTF,-,TRBJ1-2,-,TRBV18
CASSQGEPGLAGKSTQYF,few,TRBJ2-3,TRBD2,TRBV4-1
CASSSDQGQGYNEQFF,-,TRBJ2-1,TRBD1,TRBV18
CATSLLGDFNQPQHF,-,TRBJ1-5,-,TRBV15
CASSQARSHNSPLHF,-,TRBJ1-6,-,TRBV4-3
CASSIGATGLNQPQHF,-,TRBJ1-5,-,TRBV7-2
CASSYRGSFGNTIYF,few,TRBJ1-3,TRBD1,TRBV19
CASSVGGGRSDTQYF,-,TRBJ2-3,TRBD2,TRBV9
CASSYSGTGYQETQYF,-,TRBJ2-5,TRBD1,TRBV6-6
CATPSGTSGSGGGELFF,once,TRBJ2-2,TRBD2,TRBV10-2
CASRELTGYGYTF,-,TRBJ1-2,-,TRBV6-1
CASSTGTGKGEKLFF,-,TRBJ1-4,TRBD1,TRBV6-6
CASSYGLAGNTGELFF,-,TRBJ2-2,TRBD2,TRBV6-5